This TCR beta chain was documented in a study of T cells expressing NK-cell markers. Looked up from germline, CDR1 is SNHLY and CDR2 is FYNNEI. This CDR3 has 15 amino acids. TCRdb processed the 5' RACE reads again and assigns one entry to each CDR3 protein, with no DNA. Recorded here are 160,000 or so distinct CDR3 sequences; the top ten clones represent under 20%. Material: blood T cells: a sorted CD56 or NKG2C T cell subset, CD4+ or CD8+ T cells, or bulk PBMC T cells (not recorded which). The clonotype originates from a woman between 18 and 70 years old in good health. The gene calls are TRBV2 and TRBJ1-5; the TRBD1 assignment by TCRdb is unverifiable without DNA. This CDR3 reads CASSVTTGGYQPQHF. Full variable domain (missing parts from reference TRBV2 and TRBJ1-5): EPEVTQTPSHQVTQMGQEVILRCVPISNHLYFYWYRQILGQKVEFLVSFYNNEISEKSEIFDDQFSVERPDGSNFTLKIRSTKLEDSAMYFCASSVTTGGYQPQHFGDGTRLSIL.